One sample yielded the 29 T cell receptor beta chains listed below, sequenced in a study of CD8+ T cells in alopecia areata. Investigators isolated RNA and reverse transcribed it into cDNA to act as the sequencing template. Some clones are missing from TCRdb's copy, which holds only in-frame ones; the method was immunoSEQ multiplex PCR. The top ten clones hold 0.95% to 1.5% of a sample with some 190,000 clones, around 65% of them seen once. Treatment here: oral pan-JAK inhibitor, 5-10 mg twice daily. The sample in question was CD4+ T cells sorted from blood, obtained around week 46, from a patient treated with tofacitinib. These receptors were collected from a human donor with alopecia areata.

This clone was detected only once. The chain is built from TRBV27 and TRBJ1-2; 7 positions agree with TRBD1. The CDR3 extends over 17 amino acids. After removal of 6 bases from V and 0 bases from J, the junction contained 13 bases not matched to a gene. Per the germline V gene, CDR1 is MNHEY and CDR2 is SMNVEV (reference sequence). The CDR3 loop reads CASRPPGQLLANYGYTF. The CDR3 DNA follows: TGTGCCAGCAGACCGCCGGGACAGCTTTTAGCTAACTATGGCTACACCTTC.

The V and J genes are TRBV5-6 and TRBJ1-5; D is uncertain. The CDR3 extends over 15 amino acids. Germline loops: CDR1 SGHDT, CDR2 YYEEEE. The V gene lost 3 bases and the J gene lost 9 bases, with 19 bases spanning the gap. CDR3 sequence: CASSSRGGHQWPQHF. Here the CDR3 DNA reads TGTGCCAGCAGCTCGCGTGGCGGGCATCAATGGCCCCAGCATTTT.

This clone was seen once. The genes are TRBV5-1 and TRBJ2-1, with D hard to call. The length of the CDR3 is 13 residues. V dropped 3 bases and J dropped 10 bases, with 14 bases sitting between them. Germline V lookup: CDR1 SGHRS, CDR2 YFSETQ. CDR3 region: CASSSQSIFEQFF. The CDR3 DNA reads TGCGCCAGCAGCTCTCAATCTATCTTCGAGCAGTTCTTC.

The chain employs TRBV7-2 and TRBJ2-5, with D possibly matching TRBD1 (6 bases). This CDR3 is 14 amino acids long. V shed 4 bases and J shed 2 bases, with 11 bases lying between them. CDR1 and CDR2 (germline): SGHTA, FQGNSA. DNA of the CDR3: TGTGCCAGCAGCTATCAAGGGGGTCAAGAGACCCAGTACTTC. It translates to CASSYQGGQETQYF.

V is TRBV9 and J is TRBJ1-1, with D possibly being TRBD1 (5 bases). The germline gives CDR1 SGDLS, CDR2 YYNGEE. This CDR3 spans 15 amino acids. V shed 3 bases and J shed 3 bases, with 15 bases lying between them. DNA for the CDR3: TGTGCCAGCAGCGAGAAGGCAGTAGGGGACACTGAAGCTTTCTTT. Protein: CASSEKAVGDTEAFF.

CDR3 nucleotides: TGCAGCGTTGGAGCCAGGAACACAGATACGCAGTATTTT. Protein: CSVGARNTDTQYF. The chain uses TRBV29-1 and TRBJ2-3; D ambiguous. The V end was cut by 4 bases, the J end by 2 bases, with 10 bases between. The CDR3 totals 13 residues. CDR1 SQVTM and CDR2 ANQGSEA come from the germline V gene.

This clone was found a few times. The chain is built from TRBV7-2 and TRBJ1-2, with 9 bases matching TRBD1. This CDR3 has 14 residues. Germline values: CDR1 SGHTA, CDR2 FQGNSA. Trimming at V came to 5 bases and at J to 5 bases, leaving 6 bases not matched to a gene. CDR3 sequence reads: CASSQGQGEYGYTF. For the CDR3, the DNA is TGTGCCAGCAGCCAGGGACAGGGCGAGTATGGCTACACCTTC.

The genes are TRBV7-2 and TRBJ1-2; the D gene is possibly TRBD1 (6 bases). Per the germline V gene, CDR1 is SGHTA and CDR2 is FQGNSA. The CDR3 spans 13 residues. V was shortened by 4 bases and J by 8 bases, with 14 bases between the two germline ends. In DNA form, the CDR3 reads TGTGCCAGCAGCTCCGCAGGGGAAAGAGGCTACACCTTC. Translated: CASSSAGERGYTF.

The rearrangement uses TRBV6-6 and TRBJ1-2; 7 bases fit TRBD1. Germline lookup yields CDR1 MNHNY and CDR2 SVGAGI (reference sequence). This CDR3 comprises 15 residues. The V and J ends lost 3 bases and 3 bases, in that order; junction bases with no gene match: 7. CDR3 in amino acids: CASSYSDRNHYGYTF. The CDR3 DNA is TGTGCCAGCAGTTATTCGGACAGGAACCACTATGGCTACACCTTC.

This clone is a singleton in its sample. The chain carries TRBV29-1 and TRBJ1-2; no clear D. The CDR3 contains 14 residues. Trimming shortened V by 4 bases and J by 4 bases, and 16 bases separated the two germline ends. From germline, CDR1 is SQVTM and CDR2 ANQGSEA. CDR3: CSVAASTIVYGYTF. CDR3 bases: TGCAGCGTTGCTGCTTCGACCATAGTCTATGGCTACACCTTC. The complete variable domain, with remaining parts taken from reference TRBV29-1 and TRBJ1-2, reads SAVISQKPSRDICQRGTSLTIQCQVDSQVTMMFWYRQQPGQSLTLIATANQGSEATYESGFVIDKFPISRPNLTFSTLTVSNMSPEDSSIYLCSVAASTIVYGYTFGSGTRLTVV.

The rearrangement joins TRBV27 to TRBJ1-4; D remains unclear. CDR1 is MNHEY, CDR2 SMNVEV, per germline (reference sequence). The CDR3 contains 16 residues. Trimming took off 5 bases at V and 0 bases at J, with 13 bases between the two ends. The DNA for the CDR3 is TGTGCCAGCAGTGAGGGCTATTCGTCAACTAATGAAAAACTGTTTTTT. This codes for CASSEGYSSTNEKLFF.

CDR3 nucleotides: TGCAGCGTTTCCGGGACAGGGAAGGCCGGGGAGCTGTTTTTT. Protein product: CSVSGTGKAGELFF. The chain employs TRBV29-1 and TRBJ2-2; TRBD1 aligns across 9 bases. V lost 5 bases and J lost 6; bases outside the gene matches: 7. The CDR3 sequence is 14 residues long. CDR1 is SQVTM and CDR2 is ANQGSEA in the germline V gene.

The chain couples TRBV30 to TRBJ1-3; unclear D gene. Germline V gives CDR1 GTSNPN, CDR2 SVGIG (reference sequence). This CDR3 is 11 amino acids long. The V gene lost 4 bases and the J gene lost 4 bases, with 5 bases spanning the gap. CDR3 coding DNA: TGTGCCTGGAAGAACGGAAACACCATATATTTT. This sequence encodes CAWKNGNTIYF.

The chain carries TRBV27 and TRBJ1-1, with a tentative D call TRBD1 (5 bases). V lost 2 bases to trimming and J lost 3 bases, with 19 bases between them. Germline CDR1 reads MNHEY; CDR2 reads SMNVEV (reference sequence). This CDR3 has 17 amino acids. CDR3 region: CASSLGGQESRDTEAFF. CDR3 DNA sequence: TGTGCCAGCAGTTTAGGGGGTCAAGAGTCGAGGGACACTGAAGCTTTCTTT.

This clone was observed a few times. This sequence joins TRBV19 and TRBJ2-2; D is undetermined. V lost 2 bases to trimming and J lost 1 base, with 8 bases between them. In germline, CDR1 is LNHDA, CDR2 SQIVND (reference sequence). CDR3 length: 15 amino acids. CDR3 nucleotides: TGTGCCAGTAGTATAATGGCAGGGAACACCGGGGAGCTGTTTTTT. This encodes CASSIMAGNTGELFF.

J is TRBJ2-1 and V is TRBV5-6, with 9 bases lining up with TRBD1. With 2 bases clipped from V and 7 bases from J, the junction kept 7 bases outside the gene matches. From germline, CDR1 is SGHDT and CDR2 YYEEEE. The CDR3 is 15 residues long. CDR3 nucleotides: TGTGCCAGCAGCTTTAGACAGGGGGGAAGGAATGAGCAGTTCTTC. Amino acids: CASSFRQGGRNEQFF.

The rearrangement links TRBV5-1 to TRBJ1-2; 8 nucleotides line up with TRBD1. CDR3 length: 14 amino acids. Germline V gene data show CDR1 as SGHRS and CDR2 as YFSETQ. The V and J ends lost 2 bases and 9 bases, in that order; junction bases with no gene match: 9. CDR3 sequence: CASSLNNGQGSYTF. In DNA, the CDR3 is TGCGCCAGCAGCTTAAACAACGGACAGGGTAGCTACACCTTC.

The genes are TRBV29-1 and TRBJ2-1; TRBD1 aligns across 7 bases. CDR3 length: 12 amino acids. Germline CDR1 is SQVTM and CDR2 is ANQGSEA. V trimming: 6 bases; J trimming: 6 bases; junction bases outside the gene matches: 5. The CDR3 here is CSVERQGNEQFF. For the CDR3, the DNA is TGCAGCGTCGAACGACAGGGCAATGAGCAGTTCTTC.

This clone was seen only a few times. The chain couples TRBV7-2 to TRBJ1-2; D is possibly TRBD1 (5 bases). Between the trimmed V and J ends, which lost 1 base and 8 bases, there was a span of 17 bases. CDR1 and CDR2 (germline): SGHTA, FQGNSA. This CDR3 has 15 amino acids. This CDR3 reads CASSLGTRGQSGYTF. DNA of the CDR3: TGTGCCAGCAGCTTAGGGACACGTGGTCAAAGCGGCTACACCTTC.

The CDR3, as DNA: TGTGCCAGCAGCGAACGACTAGCGGGGGGGCCTCAAGCCAAAAACATTCAGTACTTC. Encoded protein: CASSERLAGGPQAKNIQYF. V and J are TRBV5-4 and TRBJ2-4, with 14 positions matching TRBD2. CDR3 length: 19 residues. V lost 4 bases to trimming and J lost 0 bases; unmatched junction nucleotides: 9. Germline V CDR1 and CDR2: SGHNT, YYREEE (reference sequence). The full variable domain, its missing parts supplied by reference TRBV5-4 and TRBJ2-4, is ETGVTQSPTHLIKTRGQQVTLRCSSQSGHNTVSWYQQALGQGPQFIFQYYREEENGRGNFPPRFSGLQFPNYSSELNVNALELDDSALYLCASSERLAGGPQAKNIQYFGAGTRLSVL.

This clone was picked up one time. The chain uses TRBV5-1 and TRBJ1-1, with a weak D call TRBD1 (5 bases). The CDR3 sequence is 15 residues long. Germline CDR1 is SGHRS and CDR2 is YFSETQ. Deletions cut 2 bases from V and 2 bases from J, with 13 bases between. The CDR3 region has the DNA TGCGCCAGCAGCTTCGATGGGGCCTTAAACACTGAAGCTTTCTTT. It translates to CASSFDGALNTEAFF. The full variable domain, its missing parts supplied by reference TRBV5-1 and TRBJ1-1, is KAGVTQTPRYLIKTRGQQVTLSCSPISGHRSVSWYQQTPGQGLQFLFEYFSETQRNKGNFPGRFSGRQFSNSRSEMNVSTLELGDSALYLCASSFDGALNTEAFFGQGTRLTVV.

The chain employs TRBV11-3 and TRBJ2-7; 8 bases match TRBD1. This CDR3 comprises 17 residues. Germline-derived CDR1 and CDR2 are SGHNT and YENEEA. After removal of 5 bases from V and 3 bases from J, the junction contained 15 bases not matched to a gene. The chain's CDR3 is CASSTRSRTGIIYEQYF. For the CDR3, the DNA is TGTGCCAGCAGCACCCGCTCCAGGACAGGGATCATCTACGAGCAGTACTTC.

This chain joins TRBV29-1 and TRBJ2-1; the D is unclear. CDR3 length equals 13 residues. Trimming stripped 5 bases from V and 3 bases from J, with 11 bases between. Germline values: CDR1 SQVTM, CDR2 ANQGSEA. CDR3 protein: CSVRDPRYNEQFF. The CDR3 DNA reads TGCAGCGTTAGAGACCCTCGCTACAATGAGCAGTTCTTC.

The chain combines TRBV25-1 with TRBJ2-5; unclear D gene. Trimming removed 1 base at V and 1 base at J, with 7 bases between. The CDR3 loop spans 14 amino acids. From germline, CDR1 is MGHDK and CDR2 SYGVNS. The CDR3 is CASSEFTAQETQYF. DNA of the CDR3: TGTGCCAGCAGTGAATTTACAGCCCAAGAGACCCAGTACTTC.

This chain joins TRBV30 and TRBJ1-4; the D gene is possibly TRBD1 (5 bases). Trimming removed 1 base at V and 11 bases at J, with 11 bases between. CDR3 length: 12 amino acids. Germline values: CDR1 GTSNPN, CDR2 SVGIG (reference sequence). The CDR3 DNA is TGTGCCTGGAGTGAGATTAACAGGAAACTGTTTTTT. Its protein product is CAWSEINRKLFF.

V usage is TRBV14 and J usage is TRBJ2-6; D remains ambiguous. The CDR3 contains 16 residues. The germline V gene encodes CDR1 SGHDN and CDR2 FVKESK. Trimming left V 2 bases short and J 0 bases short, with 8 bases between. Here the CDR3 reads CASSQTSLSGANVLTF. The CDR3 DNA sequence: TGTGCCAGCAGCCAAACATCGCTCTCTGGGGCCAACGTCCTGACTTTC.

The J gene is TRBJ2-2, the V gene TRBV5-1; D uncertain. The CDR3 length is 14 residues. Germline V CDR1 and CDR2: SGHRS, YFSETQ. V was clipped by 0 bases and J by 6 bases, with 9 bases between them. In DNA form, the CDR3 reads TGCGCCAGCAGCTTGGACATAACGGCCGGGGAGCTGTTTTTT. Translation: CASSLDITAGELFF. Based on the CDR3 plus reference TRBV5-1 and TRBJ2-2, the full variable domain is KAGVTQTPRYLIKTRGQQVTLSCSPISGHRSVSWYQQTPGQGLQFLFEYFSETQRNKGNFPGRFSGRQFSNSRSEMNVSTLELGDSALYLCASSLDITAGELFFGEGSRLTVL.

The chain is built from TRBV7-3 and TRBJ2-6, with D unclear. The V and J ends lost 0 bases and 0 bases respectively, with 6 bases between them. There are 16 residues in the CDR3. Germline V gene data show CDR1 as SGHTA and CDR2 as FQGTGA. CDR3 DNA sequence: TGTGCCAGCAGCTTAACTTCCCGCTCTGGGGCCAACGTCCTGACTTTC. Its translation: CASSLTSRSGANVLTF.

The rearrangement links TRBV18 to TRBJ2-5; TRBD2 is a possible D gene (6 bases). The germline gives CDR1 KGHSH, CDR2 LQKENI. The CDR3 spans 15 residues. The V gene lost 5 bases and the J gene lost 5 bases, with 18 bases spanning the gap. For the CDR3, the DNA is TGTGCCAGCTCATCCCCCGGGGGATCCATGGAGACCCAGTACTTC. Translation gives CASSSPGGSMETQYF.